A selection of T cell receptor beta chains follows, all from one sample in a study of early T cells in non-severe SARS-CoV-2 infection. TCRdb re-called the 5' RACE reads through MiXCR, storing one row per CDR3 protein. Of about 37,000 distinct CDR3 sequences listed, almost 5.5% are singletons. The sequencing here drew on whole blood, taken at baseline. These receptors all stem from an adult who was a healthcare worker with PCR-confirmed SARS-CoV-2 infection or an uninfected control (not recorded which). Both conserved end residues are part of each CDR3. Each record gives: V gene, clone size, D gene, J gene, CDR3 protein, CDR3 DNA. The D gene is left open where the match is weak. The size entry is marked missing in some rows and otherwise reads once, few, many or a size class.

v_gene: TRBV7-9; abundance: many; d_gene: -; j_gene: TRBJ2-5; CDR3aa: CASSPGDSLRAETQYF; CDR3nt: TGTGCCAGCAGCCCGGGGGACTCCCTAAGGGCAGAGACCCAGTACTTC
v_gene: TRBV9; abundance: many; d_gene: -; j_gene: TRBJ1-3; CDR3aa: CASSDPGNTIYF; CDR3nt: TGTGCCAGCAGCGACCCTGGAAACACCATATATTTT
v_gene: TRBV11-3; abundance: few; d_gene: -; j_gene: TRBJ2-4; CDR3aa: CASTISGTKNIQYF; CDR3nt: TGTGCCAGCACCATATCCGGAACCAAAAACATTCAGTACTTC
v_gene: TRBV7-2; abundance: many; d_gene: -; j_gene: TRBJ1-2; CDR3aa: CASSSVTAYYGYTF; CDR3nt: TGTGCCAGCAGCTCCGTTACAGCCTACTATGGCTACACCTTC
v_gene: TRBV7-2; abundance: few; d_gene: -; j_gene: TRBJ2-3; CDR3aa: CASSFKALAATDTQYF; CDR3nt: TGTGCCAGCAGCTTCAAAGCACTAGCAGCCACAGATACGCAGTATTTT
v_gene: TRBV19; abundance: many; d_gene: TRBD1; j_gene: TRBJ2-7; CDR3aa: CANSATGTGAYEQYF; CDR3nt: TGTGCCAATAGTGCAACCGGGACAGGGGCCTACGAGCAGTACTTC
v_gene: TRBV6-5; abundance: many; d_gene: -; j_gene: TRBJ2-4; CDR3aa: CASRGLAKNIQYF; CDR3nt: TGTGCCAGTAGGGGTTTAGCCAAAAACATTCAGTACTTC
v_gene: TRBV4-1; abundance: few; d_gene: TRBD2; j_gene: TRBJ2-3; CDR3aa: CASSRGLAGYPSTDTQYF; CDR3nt: TGCGCCAGCAGCCGGGGACTAGCGGGCTACCCAAGCACAGATACGCAGTATTTT
v_gene: TRBV5-4; abundance: many; d_gene: TRBD2; j_gene: TRBJ2-3; CDR3aa: CASSMTSGSDTQYF; CDR3nt: TGTGCCAGCAGCATGACTAGCGGGAGTGATACGCAGTATTTT
v_gene: TRBV7-2; abundance: many; d_gene: -; j_gene: TRBJ2-2; CDR3aa: CASSFDTGVYTGELFF; CDR3nt: TGTGCCAGCAGCTTCGACACGGGAGTGTACACCGGGGAGCTGTTTTTT
v_gene: TRBV7-6; abundance: many; d_gene: -; j_gene: TRBJ1-1; CDR3aa: CASSLDRPGLNTEAFF; CDR3nt: TGTGCCAGCAGCTTAGACCGCCCAGGGTTGAACACTGAAGCTTTCTTT
v_gene: TRBV29-1; abundance: many; d_gene: -; j_gene: TRBJ2-3; CDR3aa: CSVGGRWGTSTDTQYF; CDR3nt: TGCAGCGTTGGAGGTCGATGGGGAACTAGCACAGATACGCAGTATTTT
v_gene: TRBV11-2; abundance: -; d_gene: TRBD2; j_gene: TRBJ2-2; CDR3aa: CASSAAGGVNTGELFF; CDR3nt: TGTGCCAGCAGCGCAGCGGGAGGGGTAAACACCGGGGAGCTGTTTTTT
v_gene: TRBV11-2; abundance: few; d_gene: -; j_gene: TRBJ1-1; CDR3aa: CASSSEPPGRGEAFF; CDR3nt: TGTGCCAGCAGTTCCGAACCCCCCGGCAGGGGTGAAGCTTTCTTT
v_gene: TRBV20-1; abundance: many; d_gene: -; j_gene: TRBJ1-2; CDR3aa: CSARTDGNYGYTF; CDR3nt: TGCAGTGCTAGGACCGACGGGAACTATGGCTACACCTTC
v_gene: TRBV7-9; abundance: many; d_gene: TRBD1; j_gene: TRBJ1-3; CDR3aa: CASSQQGAAGNTIYF; CDR3nt: TGTGCCAGCAGCCAACAGGGGGCGGCTGGAAACACCATATATTTT
v_gene: TRBV5-1; abundance: many; d_gene: -; j_gene: TRBJ1-5; CDR3aa: CASSLEPGMRQPQHF; CDR3nt: TGCGCCAGCAGCTTGGAACCCGGGATGAGGCAGCCCCAGCATTTT
v_gene: TRBV20-1; abundance: many; d_gene: TRBD1; j_gene: TRBJ2-2; CDR3aa: CSASRRGGGNTGELFF; CDR3nt: TGCAGTGCTAGCCGTCGAGGGGGCGGGAACACCGGGGAGCTGTTTTTT
v_gene: TRBV6-1; abundance: many; d_gene: -; j_gene: TRBJ2-5; CDR3aa: CASTRTIETQYF; CDR3nt: TGTGCCAGCACCAGGACTATTGAGACCCAGTACTTC
v_gene: TRBV29-1; abundance: -; d_gene: TRBD2; j_gene: TRBJ2-4; CDR3aa: CSVGGSGENIQYF; CDR3nt: TGCAGCGTTGGCGGGAGTGGCGAAAACATTCAGTACTTC
v_gene: TRBV11-2; abundance: many; d_gene: -; j_gene: TRBJ1-1; CDR3aa: CASRGLRFPEAFF; CDR3nt: TGTGCCAGCAGGGGACTGAGGTTCCCTGAAGCTTTCTTT
v_gene: TRBV29-1; abundance: many; d_gene: -; j_gene: TRBJ1-1; CDR3aa: CSLSGQFNTEAFF; CDR3nt: TGCAGCCTATCAGGGCAGTTCAACACTGAAGCTTTCTTT
v_gene: TRBV20-1; abundance: -; d_gene: TRBD1; j_gene: TRBJ1-4; CDR3aa: CSAPRSGGSEKLFF; CDR3nt: TGCAGTGCCCCCCGGTCAGGGGGGTCTGAGAAACTGTTTTTT
v_gene: TRBV20-1; abundance: many; d_gene: TRBD1; j_gene: TRBJ1-6; CDR3aa: CSARVTGGSYNSPLHF; CDR3nt: TGCAGTGCTAGAGTAACAGGGGGCTCCTATAATTCACCCCTCCACTTT
v_gene: TRBV28; abundance: many; d_gene: TRBD2; j_gene: TRBJ2-3; CDR3aa: CASSVLAGVTDTQYF; CDR3nt: TGTGCCAGCAGTGTACTAGCGGGAGTTACAGATACGCAGTATTTT
v_gene: TRBV12-3/TRBV12-4; abundance: many; d_gene: -; j_gene: TRBJ2-7; CDR3aa: CASSVGQLLSYEQYF; CDR3nt: TGTGCCAGCAGTGTGGGACAACTCCTCTCCTACGAGCAGTACTTC
v_gene: TRBV11-3; abundance: many; d_gene: -; j_gene: TRBJ2-1; CDR3aa: CASRFSGASYNEQFF; CDR3nt: TGTGCCAGCAGGTTTAGCGGAGCCTCCTACAATGAGCAGTTCTTC
v_gene: TRBV7-2; abundance: many; d_gene: -; j_gene: TRBJ1-2; CDR3aa: CASSPQRRRNYGYTF; CDR3nt: TGTGCCAGCAGCCCTCAGCGGCGCAGAAACTATGGCTACACCTTC